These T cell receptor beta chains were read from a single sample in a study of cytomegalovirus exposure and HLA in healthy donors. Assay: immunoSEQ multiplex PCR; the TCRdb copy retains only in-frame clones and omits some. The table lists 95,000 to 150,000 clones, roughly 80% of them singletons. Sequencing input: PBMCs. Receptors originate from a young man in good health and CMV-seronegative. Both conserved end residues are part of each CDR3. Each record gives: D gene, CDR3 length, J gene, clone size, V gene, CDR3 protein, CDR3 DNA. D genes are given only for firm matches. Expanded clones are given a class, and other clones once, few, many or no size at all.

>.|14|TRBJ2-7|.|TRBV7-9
CASSLGPGAYEQYF
TGTGCCAGCAGCTTAGGCCCAGGGGCCTACGAGCAGTACTTC
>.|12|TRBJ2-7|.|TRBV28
CASSFQAYEQYF
TGTGCCAGCAGTTTCCAGGCCTACGAGCAGTACTTC
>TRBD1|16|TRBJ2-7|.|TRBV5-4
CASSSGTGVNGYEQYF
TGTGCCAGCAGCTCCGGGACAGGGGTAAATGGATACGAGCAGTACTTC
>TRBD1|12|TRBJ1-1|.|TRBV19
CASNVRQGTAFF
TGTGCCAGTAATGTCAGACAGGGGACAGCTTTCTTT
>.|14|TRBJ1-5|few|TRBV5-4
CASSLAGSNQPQHF
TGTGCCAGCAGCTTGGCAGGGAGCAATCAGCCCCAGCATTTT
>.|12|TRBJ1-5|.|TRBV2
CASKAAGQPQHF
TGTGCCAGCAAGGCGGCGGGTCAGCCCCAGCATTTT
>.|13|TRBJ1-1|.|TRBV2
CASSDRANSGAFF
TGTGCCAGCAGTGACAGGGCGAATTCAGGAGCTTTCTTT
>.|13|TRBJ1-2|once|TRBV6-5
CASSLGTGSGYTF
TGTGCCAGCAGTTTAGGAACAGGGAGCGGCTACACCTTC
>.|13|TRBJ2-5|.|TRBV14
CASSQDRLGTQYF
TGTGCCAGCAGCCAAGACCGCCTAGGGACCCAGTACTTC
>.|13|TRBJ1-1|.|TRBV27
CASSLAENTEAFF
TGTGCCAGCAGTTTGGCTGAGAACACTGAAGCTTTCTTT
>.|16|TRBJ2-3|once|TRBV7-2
CASSSVRGAPPDTQYF
TGTGCCAGCAGCTCAGTCAGGGGGGCCCCCCCAGATACGCAGTATTTT
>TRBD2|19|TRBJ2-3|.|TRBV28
CASVGRSGGGSLSTDTQYF
TGTGCCAGCGTGGGGCGGTCTGGCGGGGGGTCCCTATCCACAGATACGCAGTATTTT
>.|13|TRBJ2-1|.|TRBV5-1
CASSPPPRDEQFF
TGCGCCAGCAGCCCACCACCTCGGGATGAGCAGTTCTTC
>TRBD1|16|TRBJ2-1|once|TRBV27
CASSIRGLEGYNEQFF
TGTGCCAGCAGCATAAGGGGGCTAGAGGGCTACAATGAGCAATTCTTC
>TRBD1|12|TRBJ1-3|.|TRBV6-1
CASRSQGDTIYF
TGTGCCAGCAGATCGCAGGGGGACACCATATATTTT
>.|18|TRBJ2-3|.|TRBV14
CASSQDPHRQGFTDTQYF
TGTGCCAGCAGCCAAGACCCGCATAGGCAGGGATTCACAGATACGCAGTATTTT
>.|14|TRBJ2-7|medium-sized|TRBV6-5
CASSYSSGGYEQYF
TGTGCCAGCAGTTACTCGAGTGGAGGGTACGAGCAGTACTTC
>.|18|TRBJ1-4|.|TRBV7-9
CASSSPTTTGTVSEKLFF
TGTGCCAGCAGCTCCCCCACTACAACCGGGACTGTAAGTGAAAAACTGTTTTTT
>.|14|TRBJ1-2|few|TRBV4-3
CASSQSGRARGYTF
TGCGCCAGCAGCCAATCTGGGAGGGCGAGGGGCTACACCTTC
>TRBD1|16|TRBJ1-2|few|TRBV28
CASSLRQGSGNYGYTF
TGTGCCAGCAGCTTAAGACAGGGAAGTGGGAACTATGGCTACACCTTC
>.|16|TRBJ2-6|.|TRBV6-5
CASSYLARSGANVLTF
TGTGCCAGCAGTTACTTAGCGCGCTCTGGGGCCAACGTCCTGACTTTC
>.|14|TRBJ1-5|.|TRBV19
CASSTGFLAQPQHF
TGTGCCAGTAGTACGGGTTTTTTGGCTCAGCCCCAGCATTTT
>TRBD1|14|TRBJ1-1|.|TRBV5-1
CASSLTGANTEAFF
TGCGCCAGCAGCTTGACAGGGGCGAACACTGAAGCTTTCTTT
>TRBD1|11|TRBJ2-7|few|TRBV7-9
CASSLVDREYF
TGTGCCAGCAGCTTAGTGGACAGGGAGTACTTC
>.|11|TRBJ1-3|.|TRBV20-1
CSASQGNTIYF
TGCAGTGCTAGTCAGGGAAACACCATATATTTT
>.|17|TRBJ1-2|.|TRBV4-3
CASSQVLYPTGYYGYTF
TGCGCCAGCAGCCAAGTCCTTTACCCGACAGGCTACTATGGCTACACCTTC
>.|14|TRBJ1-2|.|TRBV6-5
CASSYLPENYGYTF
TGTGCCAGCAGTTACTTGCCCGAGAACTATGGCTACACCTTC
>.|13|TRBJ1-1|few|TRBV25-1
CASSRGLNTEAFF
TGTGCCAGCAGTCGGGGATTGAACACTGAAGCTTTCTTT
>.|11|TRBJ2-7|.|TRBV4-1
CASSQENRQYF
TGCGCCAGCAGCCAAGAAAACAGGCAGTACTTC